Listed below are T cell receptor beta chains from one sample, sequenced in a study of memory CD4+ T cells and cytomegalovirus serostatus. Data came from immunoSEQ multiplex PCR; TCRdb stores just in-frame clones and leaves some out. Among under 75,000 clones, around three quarters were seen once, and the ten largest hold around 0.51%. The specimen was memory CD4+ T cells from blood. The origin of the receptors is an adult in good health and CMV-seronegative. Some clones in this sample may be carry-over from other donors' samples. Both conserved end residues are part of each CDR3. Each record gives: clone size, V gene, D gene, J gene, CDR3 protein, CDR3 DNA. D genes are given only for firm matches. Size is omitted from some rows. Given values are once, few, many or a class for expanded clones.

NA	TRBV11-1	NA	TRBJ2-7	CASSLRTTGISYEQYF	TGTGCCAGCAGCTTAAGGACAACAGGGATCTCCTACGAGCAGTACTTC
NA	TRBV30	NA	TRBJ2-7	CAWSEYRRSYEQYF	TGTGCCTGGAGTGAGTACAGGAGATCCTACGAGCAGTACTTC
NA	TRBV18	TRBD1	TRBJ1-2	CASSLGQGRGYTF	TGTGCCAGCTCATTGGGACAGGGTCGCGGCTACACCTTC
NA	TRBV11-1	NA	TRBJ2-7	CASSLALTGTYEQYF	TGCGCCAGCAGCTTAGCGTTGACAGGTACCTACGAGCAGTACTTC
NA	TRBV30	NA	TRBJ2-2	CAWSVPGELFF	TGTGCCTGGAGTGTACCCGGGGAGCTGTTTTTT
NA	TRBV30	TRBD2	TRBJ2-1	CAWTPGGGGLKQFF	TGTGCCTGGACTCCCGGCGGGGGGGGGTTGAAGCAGTTCTTC
NA	TRBV18	NA	TRBJ1-1	CASSPYRVANTEAFF	TGTGCCAGCTCACCATACCGGGTTGCGAACACTGAAGCTTTCTTT
NA	TRBV9	NA	TRBJ1-1	CASSSKSPGLNTEAFF	TGTGCCAGCAGCTCTAAATCTCCAGGGTTGAACACTGAAGCTTTCTTT
few	TRBV30	TRBD1	TRBJ1-6	CAWSLRSGQGGENSPLHF	TGTGCCTGGAGCCTCAGATCGGGACAGGGAGGAGAGAATTCACCCCTCCACTTT
NA	TRBV5-6	NA	TRBJ1-2	CASSFYYTGYTF	TGTGCCAGCAGCTTTTATTACACGGGCTACACCTTC
NA	TRBV19	TRBD1	TRBJ1-1	CASSARDRLNTEAFF	TGTGCCAGTAGTGCCCGGGACAGGTTGAACACTGAAGCTTTCTTT
NA	TRBV29-1	NA	TRBJ2-3	CSLIGGSFGDTQYF	TGCAGCTTAATAGGCGGAAGCTTCGGAGATACGCAGTATTTT
NA	TRBV11-2	NA	TRBJ2-7	CASSRGGDTFYEQYF	TGTGCCAGCAGCCGAGGAGGGGATACATTCTACGAGCAGTACTTC
NA	TRBV5-6	NA	TRBJ1-2	CASSTLYSASYGYTF	TGTGCCAGCAGCACCCTTTATTCAGCTTCCTATGGCTACACCTTC
NA	TRBV7-9	TRBD2	TRBJ2-1	CASSPTSGVHNEQFF	TGTGCCAGCAGTCCTACTAGCGGGGTACACAATGAGCAGTTCTTC
NA	TRBV6-1	NA	TRBJ1-2	CASSRDGANYGYTF	TGTGCCAGCTCTAGGGACGGAGCTAACTATGGCTACACCTTC
NA	TRBV10-1	NA	TRBJ2-7	CASSEANSYEQYF	TGCGCCAGCAGTGAAGCCAATTCCTACGAGCAGTACTTC
NA	TRBV18	NA	TRBJ1-1	CASSPYDSGLTENTEAFF	TGTGCCAGCTCACCGTATGACTCGGGGCTTACTGAAAACACTGAAGCTTTCTTT
NA	TRBV28	NA	TRBJ2-4	CASSPLPGQAKNIQYF	TGTGCCAGCAGTCCCCTACCGGGCCAAGCCAAAAACATTCAGTACTTC
NA	TRBV5-1	TRBD1	TRBJ1-3	CASSLLTGETGNTIYF	TGCGCCAGCAGCCTCCTGACAGGGGAGACTGGAAACACCATATATTTT
NA	TRBV7-9	TRBD1	TRBJ1-1	CASSPETGGTTEAFF	TGTGCCAGCAGCCCCGAGACAGGGGGGACCACTGAAGCTTTCTTT
NA	TRBV29-1	TRBD2	TRBJ2-1	CSVITSGYNEQFF	TGCAGCGTTATAACTAGCGGTTACAATGAGCAGTTCTTC